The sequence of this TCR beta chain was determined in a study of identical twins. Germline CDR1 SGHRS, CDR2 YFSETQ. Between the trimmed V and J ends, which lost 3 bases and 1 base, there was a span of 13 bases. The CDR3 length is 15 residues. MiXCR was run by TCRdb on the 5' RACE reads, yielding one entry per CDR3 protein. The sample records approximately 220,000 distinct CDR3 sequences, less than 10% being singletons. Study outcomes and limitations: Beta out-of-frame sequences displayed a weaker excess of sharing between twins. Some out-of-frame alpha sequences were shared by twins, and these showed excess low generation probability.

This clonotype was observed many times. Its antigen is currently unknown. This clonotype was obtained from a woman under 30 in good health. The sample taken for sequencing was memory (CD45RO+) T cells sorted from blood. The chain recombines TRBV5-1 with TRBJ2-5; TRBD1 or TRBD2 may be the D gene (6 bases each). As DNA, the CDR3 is TGCGCCAGCAGCTCCGGGGGCGGCGTCCAAGAGACCCAGTACTTC. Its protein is CASSSGGGVQETQYF.